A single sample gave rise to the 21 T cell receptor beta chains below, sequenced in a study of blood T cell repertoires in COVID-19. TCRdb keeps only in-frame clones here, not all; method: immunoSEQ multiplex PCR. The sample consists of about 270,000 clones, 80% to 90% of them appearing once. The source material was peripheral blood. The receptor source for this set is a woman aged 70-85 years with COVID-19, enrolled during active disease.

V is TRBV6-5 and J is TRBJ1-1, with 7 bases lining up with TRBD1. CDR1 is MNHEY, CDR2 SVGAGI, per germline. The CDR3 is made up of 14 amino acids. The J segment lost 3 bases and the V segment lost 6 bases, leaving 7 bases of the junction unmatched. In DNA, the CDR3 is TGTGCCAGCAGGAAAGACAGGGTGGACACTGAAGCTTTCTTT. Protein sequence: CASRKDRVDTEAFF.

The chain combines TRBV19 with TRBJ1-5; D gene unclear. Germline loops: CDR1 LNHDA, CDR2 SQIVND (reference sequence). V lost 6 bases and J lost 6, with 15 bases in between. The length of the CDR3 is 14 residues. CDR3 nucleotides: TGTGCCAGTAGGCCCACCGGTAGTGGTCAGCCCCAGCATTTT. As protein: CASRPTGSGQPQHF.

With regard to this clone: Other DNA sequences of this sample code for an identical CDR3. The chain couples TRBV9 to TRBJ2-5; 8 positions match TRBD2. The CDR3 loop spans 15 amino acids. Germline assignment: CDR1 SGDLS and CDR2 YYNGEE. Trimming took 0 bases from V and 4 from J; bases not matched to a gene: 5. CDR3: CASSVGSGGGETQYF. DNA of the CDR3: TGTGCCAGCAGCGTAGGAAGCGGGGGAGGAGAGACCCAGTACTTC.

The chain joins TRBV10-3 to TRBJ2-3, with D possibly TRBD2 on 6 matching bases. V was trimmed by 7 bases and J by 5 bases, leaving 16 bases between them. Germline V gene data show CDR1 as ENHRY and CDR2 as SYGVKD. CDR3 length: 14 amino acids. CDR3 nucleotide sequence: TGTGCCATCACTTCGAACGGGGGAGGAGATACGCAGTATTTT. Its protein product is CAITSNGGGDTQYF.

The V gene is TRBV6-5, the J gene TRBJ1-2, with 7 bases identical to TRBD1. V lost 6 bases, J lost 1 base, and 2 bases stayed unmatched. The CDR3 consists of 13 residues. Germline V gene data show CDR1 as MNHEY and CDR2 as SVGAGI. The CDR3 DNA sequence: TGTGCCAGCAGGACAGGGAATAACTATGGCTACACCTTC. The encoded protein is CASRTGNNYGYTF.

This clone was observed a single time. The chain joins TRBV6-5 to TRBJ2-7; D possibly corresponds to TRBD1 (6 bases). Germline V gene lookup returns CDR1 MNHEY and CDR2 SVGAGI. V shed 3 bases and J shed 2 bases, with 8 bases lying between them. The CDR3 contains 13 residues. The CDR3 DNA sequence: TGTGCCAGCAGTTATCCAGGGGCCTACGAGCAGTACTTC. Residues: CASSYPGAYEQYF.

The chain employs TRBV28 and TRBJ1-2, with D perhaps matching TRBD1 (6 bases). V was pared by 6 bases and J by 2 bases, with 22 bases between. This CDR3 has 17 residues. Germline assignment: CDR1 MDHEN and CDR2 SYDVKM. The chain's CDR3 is CASSPEGGTGRNYGYTF. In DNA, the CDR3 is TGTGCCAGCAGCCCCGAAGGAGGAACAGGGCGCAACTATGGCTACACCTTC.

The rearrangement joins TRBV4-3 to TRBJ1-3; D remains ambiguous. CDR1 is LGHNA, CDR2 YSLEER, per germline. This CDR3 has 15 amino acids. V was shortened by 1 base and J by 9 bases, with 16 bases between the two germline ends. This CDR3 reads CASSQALTRESTIYF. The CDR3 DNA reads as TGCGCCAGCAGCCAAGCCCTCACGAGGGAGAGCACCATATATTTT.

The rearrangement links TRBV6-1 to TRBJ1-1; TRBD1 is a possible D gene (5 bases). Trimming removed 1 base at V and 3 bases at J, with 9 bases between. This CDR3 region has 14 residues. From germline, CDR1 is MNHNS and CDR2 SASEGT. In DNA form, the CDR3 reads TGTGCCAGCAGTGAAGTCGGAGGGGACACTGAAGCTTTCTTT. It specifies CASSEVGGDTEAFF.

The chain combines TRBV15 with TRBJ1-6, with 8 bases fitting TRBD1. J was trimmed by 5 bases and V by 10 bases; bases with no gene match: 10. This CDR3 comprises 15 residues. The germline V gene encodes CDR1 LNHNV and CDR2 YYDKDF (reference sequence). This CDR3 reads CAIRQGRTNNSPLHF. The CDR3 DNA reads TGTGCCATAAGACAGGGGCGAACCAATAATTCACCCCTCCACTTT.

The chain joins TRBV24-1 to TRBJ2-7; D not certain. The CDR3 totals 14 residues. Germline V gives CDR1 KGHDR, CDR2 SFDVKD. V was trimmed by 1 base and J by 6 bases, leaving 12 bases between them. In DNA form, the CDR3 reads TGTGCCACCAGTGATTTCGCGGCCCCGGGCGAGCAGTACTTC. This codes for CATSDFAAPGEQYF.

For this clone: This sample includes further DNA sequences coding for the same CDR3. In DNA, the CDR3 is TGTGCCAGCAGTTACTCCGACAGAGGAGAGACCCAGTACTTC. Translation gives CASSYSDRGETQYF. The chain is built from TRBV6-5 and TRBJ2-5, with D possibly being TRBD1 (5 bases). The CDR3 is 14 residues long. Trimming stripped 0 bases from V and 4 bases from J, with 9 bases between. Germline CDR1 and CDR2: MNHEY and SVGAGI.

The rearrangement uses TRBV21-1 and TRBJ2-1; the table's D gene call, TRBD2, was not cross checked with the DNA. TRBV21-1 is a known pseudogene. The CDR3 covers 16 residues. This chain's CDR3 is CASSQGVGGGDNEQFF. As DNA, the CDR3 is TGTGCCAGCAGCCAAGGGGTCGGCGGGGGCGATAATGAGCAGTTCTTC.

Here the CDR3 reads CASSVSSGGGDTQYF. CDR3 nucleotide sequence: TGTGCCAGCAGCGTGTCGAGCGGGGGGGGTGATACGCAGTATTTT. This rearrangement joins TRBV7-2 to TRBJ2-3; TRBD2 aligns across 10 bases. CDR1 is SGHTA and CDR2 is FQGNSA in the germline V gene. The CDR3 runs 15 residues. V trimming: 5 bases; J trimming: 6 bases; junction bases outside the gene matches: 8.

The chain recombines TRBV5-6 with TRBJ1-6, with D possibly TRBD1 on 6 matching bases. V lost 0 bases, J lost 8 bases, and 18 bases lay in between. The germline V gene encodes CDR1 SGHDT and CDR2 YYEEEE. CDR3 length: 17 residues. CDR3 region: CASSLGPPGRGDSPLHF. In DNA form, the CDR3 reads TGTGCCAGCAGCTTGGGCCCCCCGGGCAGGGGAGATTCACCCCTCCACTTT. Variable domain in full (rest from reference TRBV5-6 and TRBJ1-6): DAGVTQSPTHLIKTRGQQVTLRCSPKSGHDTVSWYQQALGQGPQFIFQYYEEEERQRGNFPDRFSGHQFPNYSSELNVNALLLGDSALYLCASSLGPPGRGDSPLHFGNGTRLTVT.

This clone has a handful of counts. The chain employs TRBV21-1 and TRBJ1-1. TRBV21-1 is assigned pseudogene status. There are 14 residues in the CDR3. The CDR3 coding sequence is TGTGCCAGCAGCAATTCGGGACTGAGCACTGAAGCTTTCTTT. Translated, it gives CASSNSGLSTEAFF.

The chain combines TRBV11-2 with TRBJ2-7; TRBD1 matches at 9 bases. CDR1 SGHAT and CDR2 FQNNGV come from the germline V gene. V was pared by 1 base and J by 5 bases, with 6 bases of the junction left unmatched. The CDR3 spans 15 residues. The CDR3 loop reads CASSLGDRELHEQYF. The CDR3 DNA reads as TGTGCCAGCAGCTTAGGGGACAGGGAGTTGCACGAGCAGTACTTC. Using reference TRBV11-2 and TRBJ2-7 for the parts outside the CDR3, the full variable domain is EAGVAQSPRYKIIEKRQSVAFWCNPISGHATLYWYQQILGQGPKLLIQFQNNGVVDDSQLPKDRFSAERLKGVDSTLKIQPAKLEDSAVYLCASSLGDRELHEQYFGPGTRLTVT.

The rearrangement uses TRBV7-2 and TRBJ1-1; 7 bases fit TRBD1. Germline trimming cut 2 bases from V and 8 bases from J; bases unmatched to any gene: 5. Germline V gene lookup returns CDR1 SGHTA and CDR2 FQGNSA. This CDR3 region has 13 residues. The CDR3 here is CASSLTTDREAFF. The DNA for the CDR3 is TGTGCCAGCAGCTTAACCACGGACAGGGAAGCTTTCTTT.

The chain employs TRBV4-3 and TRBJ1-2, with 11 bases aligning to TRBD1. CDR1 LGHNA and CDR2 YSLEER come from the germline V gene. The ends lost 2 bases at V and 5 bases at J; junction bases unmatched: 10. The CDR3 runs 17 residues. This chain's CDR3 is CASSQLSGTGGLYGYTF. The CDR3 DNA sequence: TGCGCCAGCAGCCAACTTTCTGGGACAGGGGGTTTGTATGGCTACACCTTC.

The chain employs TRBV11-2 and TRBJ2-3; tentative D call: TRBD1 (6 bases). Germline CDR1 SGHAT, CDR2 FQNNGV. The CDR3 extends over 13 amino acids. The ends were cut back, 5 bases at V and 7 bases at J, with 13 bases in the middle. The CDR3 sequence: CASSPARGYTQYF. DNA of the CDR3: TGTGCCAGCAGCCCAGCCAGGGGCTATACGCAGTATTTT. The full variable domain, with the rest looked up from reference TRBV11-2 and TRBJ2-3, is EAGVAQSPRYKIIEKRQSVAFWCNPISGHATLYWYQQILGQGPKLLIQFQNNGVVDDSQLPKDRFSAERLKGVDSTLKIQPAKLEDSAVYLCASSPARGYTQYFGPGTRLTVL.

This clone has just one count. In DNA form, the CDR3 reads TGTGCCAGCAAGCGCTGGACAGGGACGTTGCGGCAGTACTTC. Protein: CASKRWTGTLRQYF. V and J are TRBV6-5 and TRBJ2-7, with 8 bases lining up with TRBD1. In germline, CDR1 is MNHEY, CDR2 SVGAGI. The CDR3 is 14 residues long. The V and J ends lost 7 bases and 9 bases, in that order; junction bases with no gene match: 14.